The subject of this entry is one TCR beta chain. This entry comes from a study of blood T cell repertoires in COVID-19. Study overall: The origin of the acute and convalescent COVID-19 samples was the United States, Italy and Spain. T cells, B-cell-depleted T cells, or PBMCs provided the cDNA or gDNA that served as material.

CDR3 length: 18 residues. The germline gives CDR1 SGHNT, CDR2 YYREEE (reference sequence). Trimming pared 0 bases from V and 0 bases from J, leaving 13 bases between. Original data processing: How many nucleated cells were present was estimated from reference gene primer amplification. The assay was immunoSEQ multiplex PCR, and TCRdb's table has in-frame clones only and misses some. That table is the source of V, J and clone size, and D and trimming were worked out from the DNA. The repertoire includes roughly 32,000 clones, around 77% of them detected once, and 16% sits in the top ten. The V call is TRBV5-4, the J call TRBJ2-6; a possible D gene is TRBD1 (6 bases). Material: peripheral blood. The clonotype was recovered from a human donor in a cohort sampled during active COVID-19. DNA of the CDR3: TGTGCCAGCAGCTTGGGGGGGCTCGCGGTCTCTGGGGCCAACGTCCTGACTTTC. It yields the protein CASSLGGLAVSGANVLTF.